These T cell receptor beta chains were read from a single sample in a study of shared clonotypes between healthy human individuals. Sequencing was performed with immunoSEQ multiplex PCR; in TCRdb, only in-frame clones are kept and a portion is missing. The profile shows about 960,000 clones, approximately 76% of them singletons. The sample consisted of memory CD4+ T cells sorted from blood. The receptor source for this set is a man aged 18 to 29 in good health. CDR3s include the opening cysteine and the closing phenylalanine or tryptophan. A D gene is named only where the DNA matches it firmly. A clone size is listed for some rows: how often the clone was seen (once, few, many), or a class if it is expanded.

v_gene: TRBV5-1; j_gene: TRBJ2-1; abundance: .; d_gene: .; CDR3nt: TGCGCCAGCAGCTTAAGTGGCAATGAGCAGTTCTTC; CDR3aa: CASSLSGNEQFF
v_gene: TRBV4-1; j_gene: TRBJ2-2; abundance: .; d_gene: TRBD1; CDR3nt: TGCGCCAGCAGCCCATTCGGGACAGGGGCGGCCGGGGAGCTGTTTTTT; CDR3aa: CASSPFGTGAAGELFF
v_gene: TRBV7-2; j_gene: TRBJ2-2; abundance: few; d_gene: .; CDR3nt: TGTGCCAGCAGCTTAGGGGGGGCCTCCACCGGGGAGCTGTTTTTT; CDR3aa: CASSLGGASTGELFF
v_gene: TRBV6-1; j_gene: TRBJ2-2; abundance: .; d_gene: .; CDR3nt: TGTGCCAGCAGTGAAGCGCTCGGGGAGCTGTTTTTT; CDR3aa: CASSEALGELFF
v_gene: TRBV5-1; j_gene: TRBJ2-6; abundance: .; d_gene: .; CDR3nt: TGCGCCAGCAGCAAAGGCTACTCTGGGGCCAACGTCCTGACTTTC; CDR3aa: CASSKGYSGANVLTF
v_gene: TRBV18; j_gene: TRBJ2-1; abundance: once; d_gene: TRBD2; CDR3nt: TGTGCCAGCTCACCACAAGCTAGCGGGGGGGGAAATGAGCAGTTCTTC; CDR3aa: CASSPQASGGGNEQFF
v_gene: TRBV6-1; j_gene: TRBJ1-5; abundance: .; d_gene: .; CDR3nt: TGTGCCAGCAGTGAACTCCCTTCTTCCGGGACCCAAGAACATTTT; CDR3aa: CASSELPSSGTQEHF
v_gene: TRBV6-5; j_gene: TRBJ2-7; abundance: .; d_gene: TRBD2; CDR3nt: TGTGCCAGCAGAAAACCAGCGGGGGCCTACGAGCAGTACTTC; CDR3aa: CASRKPAGAYEQYF
v_gene: TRBV27; j_gene: TRBJ1-1; abundance: few; d_gene: .; CDR3nt: TGTGCCAGCAGTTTCAGGTCGATGGACACTGAAGCTTTCTTT; CDR3aa: CASSFRSMDTEAFF
v_gene: TRBV11-2; j_gene: TRBJ2-3; abundance: .; d_gene: .; CDR3nt: TGTGCCAGCTCCCCCAGAGGGGATACGCAGTATTTT; CDR3aa: CASSPRGDTQYF
v_gene: TRBV10-3; j_gene: TRBJ1-1; abundance: .; d_gene: TRBD1; CDR3nt: TGTGCCATCAGTGAGTCAGGACAGGGGTTGAACACTGAAGCTTTCTTT; CDR3aa: CAISESGQGLNTEAFF
v_gene: TRBV19; j_gene: TRBJ1-4; abundance: .; d_gene: .; CDR3nt: TGTGCCAGTAGTCCCGCTAAGGCGCAGGATAATGAAAAACTGTTTTTT; CDR3aa: CASSPAKAQDNEKLFF
v_gene: TRBV5-4; j_gene: TRBJ2-3; abundance: .; d_gene: TRBD1; CDR3nt: TGTGCCAGCAGCTTGGGACAGGGAAGAACAGATACGCAGTATTTT; CDR3aa: CASSLGQGRTDTQYF
v_gene: TRBV6-1; j_gene: TRBJ2-4; abundance: many; d_gene: TRBD1; CDR3nt: TGTGCCAGCAGTAACAGGGGTAGTGGCAAAAACATTCAGTACTTC; CDR3aa: CASSNRGSGKNIQYF
v_gene: TRBV18; j_gene: TRBJ1-5; abundance: few; d_gene: .; CDR3nt: TGTGCCAGCCACCGTGGGGGCGCCGGCAATCAGCCCCAGCATTTT; CDR3aa: CASHRGGAGNQPQHF
v_gene: TRBV7-7; j_gene: TRBJ2-3; abundance: .; d_gene: .; CDR3nt: TGTGCTAGCAGCTCTACTAGCTCTAGCACAGATACGCAGTATTTT; CDR3aa: CASSSTSSSTDTQYF
v_gene: TRBV28; j_gene: TRBJ1-1; abundance: .; d_gene: .; CDR3nt: TGTGCCAGCAGTTTACCTAGAATGAACACTGAAGCTTTCTTT; CDR3aa: CASSLPRMNTEAFF
v_gene: TRBV5-6; j_gene: TRBJ2-3; abundance: .; d_gene: .; CDR3nt: TGTGCCAGCAGCTTGGCAGGGGGGACAGATACGCAGTATTTT; CDR3aa: CASSLAGGTDTQYF
v_gene: TRBV10-3; j_gene: TRBJ2-1; abundance: .; d_gene: TRBD2; CDR3nt: TGTGCCACCAGGGGGACTAGCGAATCCAATGAGCAGTTCTTC; CDR3aa: CATRGTSESNEQFF
v_gene: TRBV4-3; j_gene: TRBJ1-4; abundance: .; d_gene: .; CDR3nt: TGCGCCAGCAGTTCGGGGTCGGGAAAACTGTTTTTT; CDR3aa: CASSSGSGKLFF
v_gene: TRBV5-4; j_gene: TRBJ1-2; abundance: .; d_gene: .; CDR3nt: TGTGCCAGCAGCTTCAATGCAGGGCTTAACTATGGCTACACCTTC; CDR3aa: CASSFNAGLNYGYTF
v_gene: TRBV30; j_gene: TRBJ2-7; abundance: .; d_gene: .; CDR3nt: TGTGCCTGGCAACTCGACTACGAGCAGTACTTC; CDR3aa: CAWQLDYEQYF
v_gene: TRBV5-6; j_gene: TRBJ2-5; abundance: many; d_gene: TRBD1; CDR3nt: TGTGCCAGCAGCTTCGGGACAGGGGGTCGAGAGACCCAGTACTTC; CDR3aa: CASSFGTGGRETQYF
v_gene: TRBV30; j_gene: TRBJ1-6; abundance: .; d_gene: .; CDR3nt: TGTGCCTGGAGTGTGGCGGGTGGATCAAGCTCACCCCTCCACTTT; CDR3aa: CAWSVAGGSSSPLHF
v_gene: TRBV9; j_gene: TRBJ1-2; abundance: once; d_gene: .; CDR3nt: TGTGCCAGCAGCGTAACAGAGAGTAACTATGGCTACACCTTC; CDR3aa: CASSVTESNYGYTF
v_gene: TRBV5-1; j_gene: TRBJ1-1; abundance: .; d_gene: .; CDR3nt: TGCGCCAGCAGCTTAATGGGGAACACTGAAGCTTTCTTT; CDR3aa: CASSLMGNTEAFF
v_gene: TRBV14; j_gene: TRBJ2-1; abundance: .; d_gene: TRBD2; CDR3nt: TGTGCCAGCAGCCAAGCCTTAGCGGGGGGACGGTTCTTC; CDR3aa: CASSQALAGGRFF
v_gene: TRBV5-1; j_gene: TRBJ1-1; abundance: .; d_gene: .; CDR3nt: TGCGCCAGCAGCCTGGACGGGGGAGGCACTGAAGCTTTCTTT; CDR3aa: CASSLDGGGTEAFF
v_gene: TRBV5-1; j_gene: TRBJ2-7; abundance: .; d_gene: TRBD2; CDR3nt: TGCGCCAGCAGCTTCCGCGGGGGTGGCTCCTACGAGCAGTACTTC; CDR3aa: CASSFRGGGSYEQYF
v_gene: TRBV29-1; j_gene: TRBJ1-4; abundance: .; d_gene: .; CDR3nt: TGCAGCGTTTCCTTAGGGGCTAATGAAAAACTGTTTTTT; CDR3aa: CSVSLGANEKLFF
v_gene: TRBV6-6; j_gene: TRBJ1-5; abundance: few; d_gene: .; CDR3nt: TGTGCCAGCAGTTACTCCCAGGGTAACAATCAGCCCCAGCATTTT; CDR3aa: CASSYSQGNNQPQHF
v_gene: TRBV18; j_gene: TRBJ1-1; abundance: few; d_gene: TRBD1; CDR3nt: TGTGCCAGCTCGGGGGGACAGAGGGGAACTGAAGCTTTCTTT; CDR3aa: CASSGGQRGTEAFF
v_gene: TRBV19; j_gene: TRBJ1-2; abundance: .; d_gene: .; CDR3nt: TGTGCCAGCACGGACTCGAACTATGGCTACACCTTC; CDR3aa: CASTDSNYGYTF
v_gene: TRBV30; j_gene: TRBJ1-5; abundance: .; d_gene: .; CDR3nt: TGTGCCTGGAGTGTACCCGGTCCCAATCAGCCCCAGCATTTT; CDR3aa: CAWSVPGPNQPQHF
v_gene: TRBV20-1; j_gene: TRBJ2-5; abundance: once; d_gene: .; CDR3nt: TGCAGTGCTCTAGGAGGGGAGACCCAGTACTTC; CDR3aa: CSALGGETQYF
v_gene: TRBV6-4; j_gene: TRBJ1-2; abundance: .; d_gene: .; CDR3nt: TGTGCCAGCAGAGTTTCGGAGGGAGGTAACTATGGCTACACCTTC; CDR3aa: CASRVSEGGNYGYTF
v_gene: TRBV18; j_gene: TRBJ1-5; abundance: .; d_gene: TRBD1; CDR3nt: TGTGCCAGCTCACGGGACAGAAAAGGACAGCCCCAGCATTTT; CDR3aa: CASSRDRKGQPQHF
v_gene: TRBV5-4; j_gene: TRBJ2-1; abundance: .; d_gene: TRBD2; CDR3nt: TGTGCCAGCAGCTTGGGGCTAGCGGGAGGGCGGTCCTACAATGAGCAGTTCTTC; CDR3aa: CASSLGLAGGRSYNEQFF
v_gene: TRBV29-1; j_gene: TRBJ2-1; abundance: once; d_gene: TRBD2; CDR3nt: TGCAGCGTTGGGTATCTAGCGGGGGGCCTCAATGAGCAGTTCTTC; CDR3aa: CSVGYLAGGLNEQFF
v_gene: TRBV10-1; j_gene: TRBJ2-3; abundance: .; d_gene: TRBD2; CDR3nt: TGCGCCAGCAGCCCCGGGGTTAGCGGGAGGATAGATACGCAGTATTTT; CDR3aa: CASSPGVSGRIDTQYF
v_gene: TRBV5-1; j_gene: TRBJ2-3; abundance: .; d_gene: .; CDR3nt: TGCGCCAGCAGCTTGCGGTTAACTAGCACAGATACGCAGTATTTT; CDR3aa: CASSLRLTSTDTQYF
v_gene: TRBV5-1; j_gene: TRBJ2-2; abundance: .; d_gene: .; CDR3nt: TGCGCCAGCAGCTTGGATAGGAACACCGGGGAGCTGTTTTTT; CDR3aa: CASSLDRNTGELFF
v_gene: TRBV7-2; j_gene: TRBJ1-5; abundance: .; d_gene: TRBD1; CDR3nt: TGTGCCAGCAGCGGGGGGACAGGGCGAAATCAGCCCCAGCATTTT; CDR3aa: CASSGGTGRNQPQHF
v_gene: TRBV4-2; j_gene: TRBJ2-5; abundance: once; d_gene: TRBD2; CDR3nt: TGTGCCAGCAGCCAAGATCGGCCTAGCGGGGTTGGGACCCAGTACTTC; CDR3aa: CASSQDRPSGVGTQYF
v_gene: TRBV20-1; j_gene: TRBJ2-3; abundance: .; d_gene: .; CDR3nt: TGCAGTGCGCCGTCCGGGAATACGCAGTATTTT; CDR3aa: CSAPSGNTQYF
v_gene: TRBV18; j_gene: TRBJ2-2; abundance: .; d_gene: TRBD2; CDR3nt: TGTGCCAGCTCACCACGAATGGGACTAGCGGGAGCCGGGGAGCTGTTTTTT; CDR3aa: CASSPRMGLAGAGELFF
v_gene: TRBV7-8; j_gene: TRBJ2-7; abundance: .; d_gene: TRBD1; CDR3nt: TGTGCCAGCAGCACCGGGACAGGGCGCCTCGAGCAGTACTTC; CDR3aa: CASSTGTGRLEQYF
v_gene: TRBV5-1; j_gene: TRBJ2-3; abundance: .; d_gene: TRBD1; CDR3nt: TGCGCCAGCAGCTCGGGACAGGGGAGTTCAGATACGCAGTATTTT; CDR3aa: CASSSGQGSSDTQYF
v_gene: TRBV6-1; j_gene: TRBJ2-5; abundance: .; d_gene: TRBD2; CDR3nt: TGTGCCAGCAGTGGGGCGGGAGTGGAGACCCAGTACTTC; CDR3aa: CASSGAGVETQYF
v_gene: TRBV11-2; j_gene: TRBJ2-5; abundance: .; d_gene: .; CDR3nt: TGTGCCAGCAGCTTAGAGTTACGACTCCTCCTCGGGACCCAGTACTTC; CDR3aa: CASSLELRLLLGTQYF
v_gene: TRBV30; j_gene: TRBJ2-1; abundance: .; d_gene: .; CDR3nt: TGTGCCTGGAGTGTAGTGCGGGATGCTGAGCAGTTCTTC; CDR3aa: CAWSVVRDAEQFF
v_gene: TRBV9; j_gene: TRBJ1-2; abundance: .; d_gene: .; CDR3nt: TGTGCCAGCAGCCAGAGGGAGGGACTCTATGGCTACACCTTC; CDR3aa: CASSQREGLYGYTF
v_gene: TRBV10-3; j_gene: TRBJ2-1; abundance: .; d_gene: .; CDR3nt: TGTGCCTTAGTGGGGGAGACGGTTTACAATGAGCAGTTCTTC; CDR3aa: CALVGETVYNEQFF